The rows below give T cell receptor beta chains drawn from one sample of a study of blood T cell repertoires in COVID-19. Here immunoSEQ multiplex PCR was the method, and the copy in TCRdb shows in-frame clones only, minus some. Of just over 300,000 clones listed, 70% to 90% are singletons. Sequencing was carried out using PBMCs or T cells enriched from blood (not recorded which). The receptors derive from a man aged 25-45 years who had recovered from COVID-19. Both conserved end residues are part of each CDR3. The order of the fields is D gene, V gene, J gene, clone size, CDR3 protein, CDR3 DNA. A D gene is named only where the DNA matches it firmly. Clone sizes are given selectively: once, few, many, or a class where the clone is expanded.

>TRBD1|TRBV5-1|TRBJ2-2|-
CASSRPTGDTGELFF
TGCGCCAGCAGCCGACCGACAGGGGACACCGGGGAGCTGTTTTTT
>TRBD1|TRBV4-1|TRBJ1-2|once
CASRQTGAYGYTF
TGCGCCAGCAGGCAGACAGGGGCCTATGGCTACACCTTC
>-|TRBV7-9|TRBJ1-2|-
CASSQTSGKQGARGYTF
TGTGCCAGCAGCCAAACCTCGGGGAAACAGGGAGCGCGTGGCTACACCTTC
>TRBD1|TRBV27|TRBJ1-1|-
CASSLRRGRDTEAFF
TGTGCCAGCAGTTTACGGAGGGGGCGAGACACTGAAGCTTTCTTT
>TRBD1|TRBV6-4|TRBJ1-2|-
CASSPRTGRDGYTF
TGTGCCAGCAGCCCCCGGACAGGGAGGGACGGCTACACCTTC
>-|TRBV7-9|TRBJ1-2|-
CASSFDSSEGYTF
TGTGCCAGCAGCTTTGACTCTTCAGAGGGCTACACCTTC
>-|TRBV15|TRBJ2-1|-
CATSRERAGVAPLSGRPYNEQFF
TGTGCCACCAGCAGAGAGAGGGCAGGGGTCGCTCCACTGTCCGGGCGCCCCTACAATGAGCAGTTCTTC
>-|TRBV30|TRBJ2-3|-
CAWSQGITDTQYF
TGTGCCTGGAGTCAGGGGATCACAGATACGCAGTATTTT
>TRBD2|TRBV19|TRBJ2-4|-
CASSIEGLAGSLTKNIQYF
TGTGCCAGTAGTATAGAGGGACTAGCGGGATCCCTTACCAAAAACATTCAGTACTTC
>TRBD1|TRBV10-1|TRBJ2-7|-
CASSEEYRTGASYEQYF
TGCGCCAGCAGTGAGGAGTACCGGACAGGTGCCTCCTACGAGCAGTACTTC
>TRBD1|TRBV5-1|TRBJ1-2|-
CASSLKSGGPSNYGYTF
TGCGCCAGCAGCTTGAAGTCAGGGGGACCTTCTAACTATGGCTACACCTTC
>TRBD1|TRBV19|TRBJ2-5|-
CASSPGTGASTQYF
TGTGCCAGTAGTCCCGGGACAGGAGCCTCGACCCAGTACTTC
>TRBD2|TRBV5-1|TRBJ2-2|-
CASSLLAGGGTGELFF
TGCGCCAGCAGCTTACTAGCGGGGGGAGGCACCGGGGAGCTGTTTTTT
>-|TRBV7-9|TRBJ2-7|once
CASSLSSPEQYF
TGTGCCAGCAGCTTATCGAGCCCCGAGCAGTACTTC
>-|TRBV6-5|TRBJ2-1|few
CASAAEGLGEQFF
TGTGCCAGCGCCGCAGAGGGCCTGGGTGAGCAGTTCTTC
>-|TRBV21-1|TRBJ1-2|-
CASSTPAAGLYGYTF
TGTGCCAGCAGCACACCCGCCGCGGGTCTCTATGGCTACACCTTC
>-|TRBV25-1|TRBJ1-2|-
CASSESGGLGGYTF
TGTGCCAGCAGTGAATCTGGAGGGCTCGGAGGCTACACCTTC
>-|TRBV15|TRBJ2-6|-
CATSSLRSGANVLTF
TGTGCCACCAGCAGTTTGAGGTCGGGGGCCAACGTCCTGACTTTC
>-|TRBV9|TRBJ2-7|-
CASSVEGGTYEQYF
TGTGCCAGCAGCGTAGAGGGGGGGACCTACGAGCAGTACTTC
>-|TRBV28|TRBJ1-6|-
CASSYRLDSPLHF
TGTGCCAGCAGTTACAGGCTTGATTCACCCCTCCACTTT
>-|TRBV7-9|TRBJ2-3|-
CASSSLQGRDTDTQYF
TGTGCCAGCAGCTCCCTCCAAGGGAGAGACACAGATACGCAGTATTTT
>-|TRBV27|TRBJ2-7|-
CASSLYTGTYEQYF
TGTGCCAGCAGTTTATACACAGGGACCTACGAGCAGTACTTC
>-|TRBV6-1|TRBJ1-5|-
CASSEDGRSPGQPQHF
TGTGCCAGCAGTGAAGATGGGAGATCTCCGGGTCAGCCCCAGCATTTT
>TRBD1|TRBV12-5|TRBJ2-1|once
CASGGGQGYYNEQFF
TGTGCTAGTGGCGGGGGACAGGGCTACTACAATGAGCAGTTCTTC
>TRBD1|TRBV2|TRBJ1-1|once
CASSEAQGLNTEAFF
TGTGCCAGCAGTGAAGCACAGGGGTTGAACACTGAAGCTTTCTTT
>-|TRBV7-9|TRBJ1-2|-
CASSLVGAHGYTF
TGTGCCAGCAGCTTAGTGGGGGCGCATGGCTACACCTTC
>TRBD1|TRBV7-9|TRBJ1-6|once
CASSPDRVNSPLHF
TGTGCCAGCAGCCCGGACAGGGTTAATTCACCCCTCCACTTT
>TRBD2|TRBV6-5|TRBJ2-1|-
CASSYTISGRASVFF
TGTGCCAGCAGTTACACGATTAGCGGGAGGGCTTCTGTTTTCTTC
>-|TRBV28|TRBJ1-2|-
CASSSIGGGYYGYTF
TGTGCCAGCAGTTCGATCGGGGGAGGTTACTATGGCTACACCTTC
>-|TRBV6-6|TRBJ2-1|-
CASTDAGRYNEQFF
TGTGCCAGCACCGACGCGGGGAGATACAATGAGCAGTTCTTC
>-|TRBV15|TRBJ2-7|-
CATSSSQGNLDF
TGTGCCACCAGCAGCTCGCAGGGCAATTTGGACTTC
>TRBD1|TRBV6-6|TRBJ2-6|-
CASSWDSNSGANVLTF
TGTGCCAGCAGTTGGGACAGTAACTCTGGGGCCAACGTCCTGACTTTC
>TRBD1|TRBV7-7|TRBJ2-5|-
CASSLGTGGGQETQYF
TGTGCTAGCAGCTTGGGGACAGGGGGGGGTCAAGAGACCCAGTACTTC
>-|TRBV2|TRBJ1-5|-
CASSDLLNQPQHF
TGTGCCAGCAGTGACCTCCTCAATCAGCCCCAGCATTTT
>-|TRBV5-4|TRBJ2-5|few
CASSLGQQETQYF
TGTGCCAGCAGCTTGGGACAGCAAGAGACCCAGTACTTC
>TRBD2|TRBV10-3|TRBJ2-1|few
CAISEPDSGRMGLNEQFF
TGTGCCATCAGTGAGCCCGATAGCGGGAGGATGGGGTTGAATGAGCAGTTCTTC
>TRBD1|TRBV4-2|TRBJ1-1|-
CASSPSVGQGSTEAFF
TGTGCCAGCAGCCCAAGTGTGGGACAGGGTAGCACTGAAGCTTTCTTT
>TRBD2|TRBV10-2|TRBJ2-1|-
CATLEGLHYNEQFF
TGCGCCACTCTAGAGGGACTACACTACAATGAGCAGTTCTTC
>TRBD2|TRBV5-1|TRBJ2-1|once
CASSLDPSGGALNEQFF
TGCGCCAGCAGCTTGGACCCAAGCGGGGGGGCCTTAAATGAGCAGTTCTTC
>-|TRBV7-9|TRBJ2-2|-
CASSFTSANTGELFF
TGTGCCAGCAGCTTTACTTCGGCGAACACCGGGGAGCTGTTTTTT
>TRBD2|TRBV10-2|TRBJ2-7|-
CASRTSGGSTYEQYF
TGCGCCAGTAGGACTAGCGGGGGGTCAACCTACGAGCAGTACTTC
>-|TRBV14|TRBJ1-6|-
CASSPRAGTYNSPLHF
TGTGCCAGCAGCCCGAGGGCAGGAACCTATAATTCACCCCTCCACTTT
>-|TRBV28|TRBJ2-7|-
CASLWASEQYF
TGTGCCAGCCTCTGGGCGTCCGAGCAGTACTTC
>-|TRBV4-1|TRBJ1-1|-
CASSQDNRKMNTEAFF
TGCGCCAGCAGCCAAGACAACAGGAAGATGAACACTGAAGCTTTCTTT
>TRBD1|TRBV10-3|TRBJ1-1|-
CAIGQGVETEAFF
TGTGCCATCGGTCAGGGGGTAGAAACTGAAGCTTTCTTT
>-|TRBV7-9|TRBJ1-5|-
CASSSYPDSNQPQHF
TGTGCCAGCAGCTCGTACCCAGATAGCAATCAGCCCCAGCATTTT
>TRBD1|TRBV4-1|TRBJ1-2|few
CASSQDVQGNYGYTF
TGCGCCAGCAGCCAAGACGTACAGGGGAACTATGGCTACACCTTC
>-|TRBV6-5|TRBJ2-3|few
CASTIAASTDTQYF
TGTGCCAGCACCATAGCGGCGAGCACAGATACGCAGTATTTT
>-|TRBV7-6|TRBJ1-1|-
CASSLRRYTEAFF
TGTGCCAGCAGCTTACGCAGGTACACTGAAGCTTTCTTT
>TRBD1|TRBV7-9|TRBJ2-7|-
CASSFPDRGIKQYF
TGTGCCAGCAGCTTCCCCGACAGGGGGATCAAGCAGTACTTC
>TRBD2|TRBV12-3/TRBV12-4|TRBJ2-7|-
CASSLVLADEQYF
TGTGCCAGCAGTTTAGTTCTAGCGGACGAGCAGTACTTC
>TRBD1|TRBV6-1|TRBJ2-1|once
CASSEAGTGPNEQFF
TGTGCCAGCAGTGAAGCGGGGACAGGGCCCAATGAGCAGTTCTTC
>TRBD2|TRBV11-3|TRBJ2-3|once
CASSLASGGFTDTQYF
TGTGCCAGCAGCTTGGCTAGCGGGGGGTTCACAGATACGCAGTATTTT
>-|TRBV5-1|TRBJ2-7|-
CASSLAQTYEQYF
TGCGCCAGCAGCTTGGCACAGACCTACGAGCAGTACTTC
>-|TRBV4-1|TRBJ2-2|once
CAAEASTGELFF
TGCGCCGCCGAGGCCTCCACCGGGGAGCTGTTTTTT